The subject of this entry is one T cell receptor (beta chain). This specimen comes from a study of CD8 T cells in ankylosing spondylitis. CDR3 length: 13 residues. Trimming removed 7 bases at V and 2 bases at J, with 13 bases between. Germline V gene data show CDR1 as SQVTM and CDR2 as ANQGSEA. One entry per CDR3 protein results from TCRdb running MiXCR on the 5' RACE reads. The repertoire includes fewer than 250,000 distinct CDR3 sequences, roughly 26% of them detected once, and just over 6.5% sits in the top ten. The chain links TRBV29-1 to TRBJ2-3; D unresolved. This receptor was identified in a male donor with ankylosing spondylitis or in good health (not recorded which). The sequenced sample consisted of blood, either unsorted or a sorted T cell fraction (not recorded which). This CDR3 reads CSGSTWDTDTQYF. The CDR3, as DNA: TGCAGCGGCTCGACTTGGGACACAGATACGCAGTATTTT.